Listed below are T cell receptor beta chains from one sample, sequenced in a study of blood T cell repertoires in COVID-19. Sequencing was performed with immunoSEQ multiplex PCR; in TCRdb, only in-frame clones are kept and a portion is missing. The sample records tens of thousands of clones, over 60% being singletons. The sample comprised peripheral blood. The receptors were sampled from a woman at least 80 years old with acute or convalescent COVID-19. Each CDR3 is given with its conserved first and last residue. The D gene is left open where the match is weak. Rows may omit the clone size; those that give it use once, few, many or a size class.

v_gene	abundance	j_gene	d_gene	CDR3aa	CDR3nt
TRBV6-5	NA	TRBJ2-3	NA	CASSYGGATDTQYF	TGTGCCAGCAGTTACGGTGGGGCCACAGATACGCAGTATTTT
TRBV7-9	many	TRBJ1-4	NA	CASSLDRRNEKLFF	TGTGCCAGCAGCTTAGACAGACGTAATGAAAAACTGTTTTTT
TRBV6-2/TRBV6-3	NA	TRBJ1-1	TRBD1	CASSYSAYRGDTEAFF	TGTGCCAGCAGTTACTCGGCTTACAGGGGAGATACTGAAGCTTTCTTT
TRBV2	NA	TRBJ1-4	NA	CASTGEINEKLFF	TGTGCCAGCACAGGGGAGATTAATGAAAAACTGTTTTTT
TRBV19	NA	TRBJ1-1	NA	CASSIMGRNTEAFF	TGTGCCAGTAGTATCATGGGGAGAAACACTGAAGCTTTCTTT
TRBV19	NA	TRBJ1-3	NA	CASRRGGTGNTIYF	TGTGCCAGTAGGAGGGGGGGAACTGGAAACACCATATATTTT
TRBV2	few	TRBJ2-7	NA	CASNSGDMSGEQYF	TGTGCCAGCAACTCCGGCGACATGAGCGGCGAGCAGTACTTC
TRBV9	once	TRBJ2-7	TRBD2	CASSVGLAAGEQYF	TGTGCCAGCAGCGTAGGCCTAGCGGCGGGGGAGCAGTACTTC
TRBV11-2	few	TRBJ2-7	TRBD2	CASSLGGDYFYEQYF	TGTGCCAGCAGCTTGGGGGGGGACTATTTCTACGAGCAGTACTTC
TRBV9	NA	TRBJ2-3	TRBD2	CASSVASGTDTQYF	TGTGCCAGCAGCGTAGCTAGCGGGACAGATACGCAGTATTTT
TRBV5-1	few	TRBJ1-2	NA	CASSGTGRSNYGYTF	TGCGCCAGCAGCGGAACAGGGAGATCGAACTATGGCTACACCTTC
TRBV7-2	NA	TRBJ2-1	NA	CASSRRGGQPPWEQFF	TGTGCCAGCAGCCGGAGGGGCGGGCAACCTCCCTGGGAGCAGTTCTTC
TRBV6-2/TRBV6-3	NA	TRBJ2-7	TRBD2	CASSYGRDGAYEQYF	TGTGCCAGCAGTTACGGGAGGGACGGTGCCTACGAGCAGTACTTC
TRBV6-5	NA	TRBJ2-7	TRBD2	CASSATSGSREQYF	TGTGCCAGCAGCGCGACTAGCGGGAGTAGAGAGCAGTACTTC
TRBV15	few	TRBJ2-4	TRBD1	CATSRDRGQGAVEYF	TGTGCCACCAGCAGAGATCGAGGACAGGGGGCGGTGGAGTACTTC
TRBV5-8	NA	TRBJ2-2	TRBD2	CASSLEGLAGNTGELFF	TGTGCCAGCAGCTTGGAGGGACTAGCGGGGAACACCGGGGAGCTGTTTTTT
TRBV2	NA	TRBJ1-1	TRBD1	CASQGDRDTEAFF	TGTGCCAGCCAGGGGGACAGGGACACTGAAGCTTTCTTT
TRBV24-1	NA	TRBJ2-3	TRBD1	CATMGQGSDTQYF	TGTGCCACCATGGGACAGGGGTCGGATACGCAGTATTTT
TRBV5-1	NA	TRBJ2-5	TRBD1	CASSFVGTGETQYF	TGCGCCAGCAGCTTCGTAGGGACAGGGGAGACCCAGTACTTC
TRBV10-2	NA	TRBJ2-1	TRBD2	CASSGTNYNEQFF	TGCGCCAGTAGCGGGACAAACTACAATGAGCAGTTCTTC
TRBV19	NA	TRBJ2-1	NA	CASRQRQDQSSYNEQFF	TGTGCCAGTAGACAAAGACAGGACCAGAGCTCCTACAATGAGCAGTTCTTC
TRBV10-3	NA	TRBJ2-7	NA	CASRTATYEQYF	TGTGCCAGCCGGACAGCTACCTACGAGCAGTACTTC
TRBV18	few	TRBJ1-2	TRBD1	CASSPESQGSGYTF	TGTGCCAGCTCACCGGAGTCACAGGGGTCTGGCTACACCTTC
TRBV11-3	NA	TRBJ2-1	NA	CASSLEGSDEQFF	TGTGCCAGCAGCCTGGAGGGTTCGGATGAGCAGTTCTTC
TRBV30	NA	TRBJ2-7	NA	CATYSERNYEQYF	TGTGCCACGTACAGTGAGAGAAACTACGAGCAGTACTTC
TRBV6-5	few	TRBJ2-7	TRBD1	CASSIGQGGEQYF	TGTGCCAGCAGTATAGGACAGGGCGGCGAGCAGTACTTC
TRBV3-1/TRBV3-2	NA	TRBJ1-1	NA	CASSLRTGVNTEAFF	TGTGCCAGCAGCCTCCGGACGGGGGTTAACACTGAAGCTTTCTTT
TRBV28	NA	TRBJ2-5	NA	CASSLSVQETQYF	TGTGCCAGCAGTTTAAGCGTCCAAGAGACCCAGTACTTC
TRBV7-9	NA	TRBJ1-1	TRBD1	CASSRTGRGTEAFF	TGTGCCAGCAGCCGGACAGGGAGAGGGACTGAAGCTTTCTTT
TRBV5-6	NA	TRBJ2-7	TRBD2	CASSSWGGSGEQYF	TGTGCCAGCTCCTCTTGGGGAGGGTCGGGTGAGCAGTACTTC
TRBV6-5	NA	TRBJ1-2	NA	CASTRGRGYTF	TGTGCCAGCACCAGGGGCCGGGGCTACACCTTC
TRBV19	NA	TRBJ1-6	TRBD1	CASRGTGSYSPLHF	TGTGCCAGTAGAGGGACAGGGAGTTATTCACCCCTCCACTTT
TRBV19	NA	TRBJ1-1	NA	CASSIQGTTEAFF	TGTGCCAGTAGTATCCAGGGGACCACTGAAGCTTTCTTT
TRBV3-1/TRBV3-2	NA	TRBJ2-7	NA	CASSQSYETGEQYF	TGTGCCAGCAGCCAAAGTTATGAGACGGGAGAGCAGTACTTC
TRBV7-9	NA	TRBJ2-5	NA	CASSLGLQSQETQYF	TGTGCCAGCAGCTTAGGTCTCCAGTCCCAAGAGACCCAGTACTTC
TRBV27	many	TRBJ2-2	NA	CASSSSTGELFF	TGTGCCAGCAGTTCCAGCACCGGGGAGCTGTTTTTT
TRBV7-8	NA	TRBJ2-3	TRBD2	CASSSGLAQLTDTQYF	TGTGCCAGCAGCTCCGGACTAGCACAACTCACAGATACGCAGTATTTT
TRBV9	NA	TRBJ2-1	NA	CASSSPGIADNEQFF	TGTGCCAGCAGCTCACCGGGGATAGCGGACAATGAGCAGTTCTTC
TRBV7-9	NA	TRBJ1-3	NA	CASSLDGGSGNTIYF	TGTGCCAGCAGCTTAGATGGGGGGTCTGGAAACACCATATATTTT
TRBV3-1/TRBV3-2	NA	TRBJ1-2	NA	CASSQDLLSRGGGYTF	TGTGCCAGCAGCCAAGACCTCTTATCAAGAGGGGGTGGCTACACCTTC
TRBV5-1	NA	TRBJ1-1	TRBD1	CASSYLGQGNTEAFF	TGCGCCAGCAGCTACCTAGGACAGGGAAACACTGAAGCTTTCTTT
TRBV7-2	NA	TRBJ2-1	NA	CASSLATLTYNEQFF	TGTGCCAGCAGCTTAGCGACACTTACTTACAATGAGCAGTTCTTC